The 10 T cell receptor beta chains listed next were all sequenced from one sample in a study of T cell changes during pregnancy in multiple sclerosis. The assay was immunoSEQ multiplex PCR, and TCRdb's table has in-frame clones only and misses some. Among 43,000 or so clones listed, approximately 91% were seen once. Sequencing was performed on PBMCs (not recorded whether the cells were cultured). These receptors all stem from a female donor with multiple sclerosis, enrolled in a pregnancy study.

The chain uses TRBV19 and TRBJ1-2; 8 bases match TRBD1. V shed 9 bases and J 5 bases; nucleotides not matched to a gene: 17. This CDR3 is built from 16 residues. From germline, CDR1 is LNHDA and CDR2 SQIVND (reference sequence). The CDR3 is CASGPYGTGEEYGYTF. CDR3 bases: TGTGCCAGCGGGCCATACGGGACAGGTGAGGAGTATGGCTACACCTTC.

The rearrangement joins TRBV2 to TRBJ2-7; 7 bases fit TRBD1. V dropped 5 bases and J dropped 9; count of bases not matched to a gene: 4. Germline-derived CDR1 and CDR2 are SNHLY and FYNNEI. This CDR3 contains 11 residues. The CDR3 loop reads CASSTGVGQYF. The CDR3, as DNA: TGTGCCAGCAGTACAGGGGTGGGGCAGTACTTC.

The rearrangement uses TRBV6-5 and TRBJ2-7, with a weak D call TRBD2 (7 bases). Germline CDR1 MNHEY, CDR2 SVGAGI. Deletions cut 0 bases from V and 6 bases from J, with 12 bases between. The CDR3 sequence is 14 residues long. CDR3 bases: TGTGCCAGCAGTTACTCCGGGGGGCACCTCGAGCAGTACTTC. It codes for CASSYSGGHLEQYF.

The V and J genes are TRBV7-9 and TRBJ2-1; D is tentatively TRBD1 or TRBD2 (5 bases each). CDR1 is SEHNR, CDR2 FQNEAQ, per germline (reference sequence). V shed 7 bases and J shed 8 bases, with 21 bases lying between them. CDR3 size: 15 residues. The CDR3: CASIFGAPIADEQFF. The CDR3 DNA is TGTGCCAGCATATTCGGGGCCCCTATAGCTGATGAGCAGTTCTTC.

The chain employs TRBV28 and TRBJ2-7; maybe TRBD2 (6 bases). The CDR3 runs to 13 residues. From germline, CDR1 is MDHEN and CDR2 SYDVKM. Trimming pared 2 bases from V and 3 bases from J, leaving 8 bases between. The CDR3, as DNA: TGTGCCAGCAGTTTAGCGGGGAACTACGAGCAGTACTTC. Its translation: CASSLAGNYEQYF.

The V gene is TRBV19, the J gene TRBJ1-1, with D possibly being TRBD1 (6 bases). CDR3 length: 15 residues. The germline V and J ends were trimmed by 3 bases and 5 bases, with 16 bases remaining between them. In germline, CDR1 is LNHDA, CDR2 SQIVND (reference sequence). This CDR3 is CASSMRQGKGTEAFF. In DNA form, the CDR3 reads TGTGCCAGTAGTATGAGGCAGGGGAAGGGGACTGAAGCTTTCTTT.

CDR3 bases: TGCGCCAGCAGCTTGGCGGGGACTAGCGGGGGCAGCTCCTACGAGCAGTACTTC. Its translation: CASSLAGTSGGSSYEQYF. This rearrangement joins TRBV5-1 to TRBJ2-7; 14 nucleotides agree with TRBD2. In germline, CDR1 is SGHRS, CDR2 YFSETQ. The CDR3 has 18 residues. After removal of 0 bases from V and 0 bases from J, the junction contained 5 bases not matched to a gene.

The chain is built from TRBV29-1 and TRBJ1-5; 11 bases are a match to TRBD1. The CDR3 runs to 14 residues. V shed 7 bases and J 6 bases; nucleotides not matched to a gene: 8. Germline V gene data show CDR1 as SQVTM and CDR2 as ANQGSEA. The DNA for the CDR3 is TGCAGCGCCGGACAGGGGGCAAAGGGTCAGCCCCAGCATTTT. It codes for CSAGQGAKGQPQHF. Supplemented by reference TRBV29-1 and TRBJ1-5, the full variable domain reads SAVISQKPSRDICQRGTSLTIQCQVDSQVTMMFWYRQQPGQSLTLIATANQGSEATYESGFVIDKFPISRPNLTFSTLTVSNMSPEDSSIYLCSAGQGAKGQPQHFGDGTRLSIL.

The V call is TRBV5-6, the J call TRBJ2-1; TRBD2 matches at 7 bases. Per germline, CDR1 SGHDT and CDR2 YYEEEE. This CDR3 has 15 residues. Trimming at V came to 3 bases and at J to 6 bases, leaving 9 bases not matched to a gene. The DNA of the CDR3 is TGTGCCAGCAGCTCGGGGACTAAGAACCTCAATGAGCAGTTCTTC. Its translation is CASSSGTKNLNEQFF.

V gene TRBV5-6 combines with J gene TRBJ2-1; 11 bases align to TRBD1. Germline V lookup: CDR1 SGHDT, CDR2 YYEEEE. The J segment lost 6 bases and the V segment lost 2 bases, leaving 4 bases of the junction unmatched. CDR3 size: 15 residues. CDR3 coding DNA: TGTGCCAGCAGCTTCGGGACAGGGGGTCTCAATGAGCAGTTCTTC. Translation gives CASSFGTGGLNEQFF.